Reported below is one TCR beta chain. This entry belongs to a study of Ad26.COV2.S vaccination and SARS-CoV-2 variants. About the study: Donor got 5x10^10 or 1x10^11 viral particles of Ad26.COV2.S.

Stated treatment: around 19 received Ad26.COV2.S at low or high dose, single or two shots; 5 received placebo; per-sample allocation not given. Day 63 after the first injection of vaccine or placebo was the sampling time. An adult donor aged 18-55 years was enrolled in Boston. Its platform was an Ad26 vector, and its expressed antigen was Wuhan-strain SARS-CoV-2 spike. Sequencing used immunoSEQ multiplex PCR; TCRdb keeps in-frame clones, though not all of them. This repertoire shows some 420,000 clones, around 87% found once; its top ten account for 3.6%. Source: peripheral blood, taken in a trial of Ad26.COV2.S vaccine versus placebo. This clonotype was obtained from a person aged 18-65 years who received the Ad26.COV2.S COVID-19 vaccine or a placebo.

The CDR3 spells CASGDRGKSYNSPLHF. DNA for the CDR3: TGTGCCAGCGGAGACAGGGGAAAGTCCTATAATTCACCCCTCCACTTT. The gene calls are TRBV28 and TRBJ1-6; 8 positions agree with TRBD1. V gave up 8 bases and J gave up 1 base; unmatched junction bases: 7. Germline-derived CDR1 and CDR2 are MDHEN and SYDVKM. The CDR3 has 16 amino acids.